This paragraph reports one TCR beta chain. This entry comes from a study of blood T cell repertoires in COVID-19. Across the study: Sample material is recorded as cDNA or gDNA derived from T cells, B-cell-depleted T cells, or PBMCs.

Up to 2 weeks before entering the study, exposed participants had met a COVID-19 case. Libraries were prepared by immunoSEQ multiplex PCR; TCRdb keeps only in-frame clonotypes and omits some of them. The sample lists 290,000 or so clones, 82% occurring once. Trimming at V came to 1 base and at J to 6 bases, leaving 8 bases not matched to a gene. This CDR3 comprises 14 residues. Germline CDR1 is GTSNPN and CDR2 is SVGIG (reference sequence). What was sequenced was PBMCs or T cells enriched from blood (not recorded which). The receptor was isolated from a man aged 35 to 55 who had been exposed to COVID-19. The rearrangement links TRBV30 to TRBJ1-1; TRBD1 aligns across 7 bases. The CDR3 DNA is TGTGCCTGGAGTGGACAGGGACCTCAAGCTGAAGCTTTCTTT. Translated, it gives CAWSGQGPQAEAFF. Drawing the rest from reference TRBV30 and TRBJ1-1, the complete variable domain is SQTIHQWPATLVQPVGSPLSLECTVEGTSNPNLYWYRQAAGRGLQLLFYSVGIGQISSEVPQNLSASRPQDRQFILSSKKLLLSDSGFYLCAWSGQGPQAEAFFGQGTRLTVV.